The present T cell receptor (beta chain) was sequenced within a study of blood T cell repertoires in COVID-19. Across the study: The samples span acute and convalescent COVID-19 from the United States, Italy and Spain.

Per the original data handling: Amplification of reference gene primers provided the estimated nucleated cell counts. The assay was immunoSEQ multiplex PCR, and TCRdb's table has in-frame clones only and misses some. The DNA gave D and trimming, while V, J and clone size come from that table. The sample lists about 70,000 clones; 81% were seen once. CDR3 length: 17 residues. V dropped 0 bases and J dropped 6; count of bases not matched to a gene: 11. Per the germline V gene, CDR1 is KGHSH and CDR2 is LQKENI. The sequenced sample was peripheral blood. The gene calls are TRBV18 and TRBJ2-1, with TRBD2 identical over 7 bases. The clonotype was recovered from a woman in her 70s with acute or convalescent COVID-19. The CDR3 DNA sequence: TGTGCCAGCTCACCACCCAATAGGGGCGGGAGTTTCAATGAGCAGTTCTTC. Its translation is CASSPPNRGGSFNEQFF.